This TCR beta chain is from a study of T-cell memory formation after mild COVID-19. Germline CDR1 SEHNR, CDR2 FQNEAQ (reference sequence). J gave up 9 bases and V 4 bases, and 10 bases lay outside the gene matches. The CDR3 sequence is 15 residues long. This clonotype occurred many times. Its target is not known. Constant-segment primers served in 5'RACE that generated TCR alpha and TCR beta cDNA libraries bearing sample barcodes and UMIs. TCRdb re-derived calls from the 5' RACE reads in MiXCR, one entry per CDR3 protein. The sample contains 200,000 to 250,000 distinct CDR3 sequences, 7.5% to 10% of which appear only once. Points from the study as a whole: Clones that contracted clustered mainly in CM and EM if CD4+ and in EMRA if CD8+. In pre-infection memory, a portion of responding clones appeared, which suggested that cross-reactive memory joined. Later expanders leaned CD4+, whereas day 15 to 85 contracting clones were balanced CD4/CD8.

This TCR came from a man aged 18-30 years who had mild COVID-19 (a few samples of this study predate the infection). Cell type and time point are not known. The chain joins TRBV7-9 to TRBJ2-1; TRBD2 matches 9 bases. Source material: PBMCs or a T cell subset sorted from them (not recorded which). For the CDR3, the DNA is TGTGCCAGCAGCTCCCTTGCGGGGGGGCCAGGTGAGCAGTTCTTC. Its protein product is CASSSLAGGPGEQFF.